These 26 T cell receptor beta chains were all obtained from the same sample, sequenced in a study of brain T cells in children with intractable seizures. Sequencing used immunoSEQ multiplex PCR; TCRdb keeps in-frame clones, though not all of them. The data show 340,000 or so clones, 93% seen once. Time point meaning: blood from clinic visit 5 months post-surgery; TSC patient then seizure free. Material: peripheral blood, obtained 4 to 5 months after surgery. The receptors here all came from a boy younger than two with tuberous sclerosis and intractable seizures.

This chain uses TRBV6-2 or TRBV6-3 with TRBJ1-6; D is undetermined. Deletions cut 1 base from V and 5 bases from J, with 9 bases between. CDR1 is MNHEY and CDR2 is SVGEGT in the germline V gene. The CDR3 is 15 amino acids. This chain's CDR3 is CASSYLAANNSPLHF. As DNA, the CDR3 is TGTGCCAGCAGTTACTTGGCAGCAAATAATTCACCCCTCCACTTT.

This clone was detected only once. V is TRBV6-5 and J is TRBJ1-1; D is uncertain. V lost 4 bases and J lost 3, with 15 bases in between. Per germline, CDR1 MNHEY and CDR2 SVGAGI. The CDR3 consists of 15 residues. The CDR3 region has the DNA TGTGCCAGCAGTTTTTCCGGGTTGGTGGACACTGAAGCTTTCTTT. This gives the protein CASSFSGLVDTEAFF.

The rearrangement joins TRBV3-1 (or the pseudogene TRBV3-2) to TRBJ1-6; TRBD1 agrees at 7 bases. CDR1 LGHDT and CDR2 YNNKEL come from the germline V gene (reference sequence). There are 14 residues in the CDR3. The trim removed 4 bases at V and 9 bases at J, leaving 6 bases unmatched. The CDR3 spells CASSPYHRGSPLHF. DNA for the CDR3: TGTGCCAGCAGCCCATATCACAGGGGTTCACCCCTCCACTTT.

The chain combines TRBV4-2 with TRBJ2-1, with 12 positions matching TRBD2. The CDR3 covers 15 residues. The V gene's germline CDR1 is LGHNA and CDR2 YNFKEQ. J gave up 15 bases and V 0 bases, and 9 bases lay outside the gene matches. The DNA for the CDR3 is TGTGCCAGCAGCCAAGAGTTCCTAGCGGGAGGGGGGTCGTTCTTC. Translation: CASSQEFLAGGGSFF.

The chain combines TRBV19 with TRBJ2-7; 7 nucleotides agree with TRBD1. The CDR3 has 14 residues. Trimming cost V 4 bases and J 5 bases; bases outside gene matches: 8. Germline V lookup: CDR1 LNHDA, CDR2 SQIVND (reference sequence). The CDR3 nucleotides are TGTGCCAGTAGTAAGTACAGGGGCGGCGACGAGCAGTACTTC. Its protein is CASSKYRGGDEQYF.

The chain uses TRBV19 and TRBJ2-1; D gene uncertain. Deletions cut 5 bases from V and 2 bases from J, with 4 bases between. The CDR3 loop spans 12 amino acids. Germline lookup yields CDR1 LNHDA and CDR2 SQIVND (reference sequence). The CDR3 DNA reads as TGTGCCAGTAGTGTTCCCTACAATGAGCAGTTCTTC. It is translated as CASSVPYNEQFF.

The CDR3 nucleotides read TGCGCCAGCACCGGACAGGGGTACCAAGAGACCCAGTACTTC. Its translation is CASTGQGYQETQYF. The chain has TRBV5-1 and TRBJ2-5; 9 bases are shared with TRBD1. The CDR3 loop spans 14 amino acids. The germline CDR1 and CDR2 sequences are SGHRS and YFSETQ. The junction had 3 bases not matched to a gene; V was cut back by 6 bases and J by 0 bases.

The rearrangement links TRBV19 to TRBJ1-2; 7 bases map to TRBD1. V shed 6 bases and J 2 bases; nucleotides not matched to a gene: 9. This CDR3 region has 15 residues. CDR1 is LNHDA and CDR2 is SQIVND in the germline V gene (reference sequence). CDR3 bases: TGTGCCAGTAGAGGGTTGACAGGGAGAAACTATGGCTACACCTTC. Protein sequence: CASRGLTGRNYGYTF.

This rearrangement joins TRBV30 to TRBJ1-4; D uncertain. The CDR3 length is 13 residues. Germline CDR1 is GTSNPN and CDR2 is SVGIG (reference sequence). V was cut by 0 bases and J by 10 bases, with 12 bases left in between. The CDR3 region has the DNA TGTGCCTGGAGTGTCAGAGGTTGGGTAAAACTGTTTTTT. Its protein product is CAWSVRGWVKLFF. The entire variable domain, with the rest obtained from reference TRBV30 and TRBJ1-4, is as follows: SQTIHQWPATLVQPVGSPLSLECTVEGTSNPNLYWYRQAAGRGLQLLFYSVGIGQISSEVPQNLSASRPQDRQFILSSKKLLLSDSGFYLCAWSVRGWVKLFFGSGTQLSVL.

Turning to this clone: A read error may account for a junction end that differs from germline. Other DNA sequences in this sample translate to the same CDR3. The chain joins TRBV27 to TRBJ2-7, with D possibly called TRBD1 or TRBD2 (6 bases each). Germline CDR1 reads MNHEY; CDR2 reads SMNVEV (reference sequence). This CDR3 spans 16 amino acids. The CDR3 DNA sequence: TGTGCTAGCAGTTATTCCTCGGGGGCGAGCTCCTACGAGCAGTACTTC. It translates to CASSYSSGASSYEQYF.

The V call is TRBV30, the J call TRBJ1-3, with D possibly being TRBD1 (5 bases). Trimming cost V 2 bases and J 5 bases, with 13 bases left between them. The germline CDR1 and CDR2 sequences are GTSNPN and SVGIG (reference sequence). This CDR3 is 14 amino acids long. CDR3 DNA sequence: TGTGCCTGGAGTATTGGGGGAGACAGAAACACCATATATTTT. This translates into CAWSIGGDRNTIYF.

The V and J genes are TRBV4-1 and TRBJ2-7; a weak D match, TRBD1 (5 bases). Trimming took 2 bases from V and 3 from J, leaving 14 bases between them. CDR1 and CDR2 (germline): MGHRA, YSYEKL. CDR3 length equals 15 residues. CDR3 amino acids: CASSQILGQSYEQYF. The CDR3 DNA reads as TGCGCCAGCAGCCAAATTCTGGGGCAGAGCTACGAGCAGTACTTC.

The rearrangement uses TRBV25-1 and TRBJ2-4, with no clear D. The CDR3 is made up of 14 amino acids. Germline V lookup: CDR1 MGHDK, CDR2 SYGVNS. V was cut by 0 bases and J by 7 bases, with 10 bases left in between. The CDR3 nucleotides are TGTGCCAGCAGTGAATATGGGGTATTGAACATTCAGTACTTC. The encoded protein is CASSEYGVLNIQYF.

The CDR3 sequence: CASSPGGSTDTQYF. DNA for the CDR3: TGCGCCAGCAGCCCAGGGGGAAGCACAGATACGCAGTATTTT. This chain uses TRBV5-1 with TRBJ2-3; 7 nucleotides agree with TRBD1. This CDR3 has 14 amino acids. Germline V gene sequence: CDR1 SGHRS, CDR2 YFSETQ. With V trimmed by 4 bases and J by 0 bases, 2 bases remained unmatched. Filled out from reference TRBV5-1 and TRBJ2-3, the complete variable domain reads KAGVTQTPRYLIKTRGQQVTLSCSPISGHRSVSWYQQTPGQGLQFLFEYFSETQRNKGNFPGRFSGRQFSNSRSEMNVSTLELGDSALYLCASSPGGSTDTQYFGPGTRLTVL.

The chain is built from TRBV10-1 and TRBJ2-7; D not resolved. The germline gives CDR1 WNHNN, CDR2 SYGVQD (reference sequence). This CDR3 has 14 amino acids. V gave up 3 bases and J gave up 2 bases, with 11 bases separating them. The CDR3 reads CASSDGRPPYEQYF. As DNA, the CDR3 is TGCGCCAGCAGTGACGGGCGCCCTCCCTACGAGCAGTACTTC.

The chain is built from TRBV11-3 and TRBJ2-6; D is uncertain. Germline-derived CDR1 and CDR2 are SGHNT and YENEEA. Trimming removed 5 bases from V and 1 base from J, with 15 bases in between. The CDR3 sequence is 17 residues long. This CDR3 is CASSRTTTDSGANVLTF. The CDR3 DNA sequence: TGTGCCAGCAGCCGAACCACAACTGATTCTGGGGCCAACGTCCTGACTTTC.

The rearrangement uses TRBV10-1 and TRBJ2-3; 9 bases map to TRBD1. This CDR3 has 15 amino acids. V was clipped by 7 bases and J by 5 bases; unmatched bases: 10. Germline CDR1 reads WNHNN; CDR2 reads SYGVQD (reference sequence). Written as DNA, the CDR3 is TGCGCCAGCAAGTCCGGTGGGACAGGGTTAGATACGCAGTATTTT. Translation: CASKSGGTGLDTQYF.

The V gene is TRBV5-1, the J gene TRBJ2-7, with D maybe TRBD1 (6 bases). Germline CDR1 reads SGHRS; CDR2 reads YFSETQ. V was pared by 2 bases and J by 2 bases, with 11 bases between. This CDR3 region has 14 residues. CDR3 residues: CASSFRDTTYEQYF. CDR3 bases: TGCGCCAGCAGCTTCCGGGACACCACCTACGAGCAGTACTTC.

The chain links TRBV19 to TRBJ1-5; 8 nucleotides match TRBD1. V lost 1 base to trimming and J lost 5 bases; unmatched junction nucleotides: 16. Germline V lookup: CDR1 LNHDA, CDR2 SQIVND (reference sequence). The CDR3 runs to 19 residues. The CDR3 is CASSIGHEIDRGEYQPQHF. For the CDR3, the DNA is TGTGCCAGTAGTATAGGGCATGAAATCGACAGGGGAGAGTATCAGCCCCAGCATTTT.

The gene calls are TRBV18 and TRBJ2-7; 7 positions match TRBD1. CDR3 size: 16 residues. The trim removed 3 bases at V and 2 bases at J, leaving 10 bases unmatched. Per the germline V gene, CDR1 is KGHSH and CDR2 is LQKENI. The CDR3 DNA follows: TGTGCCAGCTCACCGCTGAGGGGGCAAAGCCCCTACGAGCAGTACTTC. This codes for CASSPLRGQSPYEQYF.

The V and J genes are TRBV5-1 and TRBJ1-1, with D tentatively TRBD1 (5 bases). This CDR3 is 13 amino acids long. Trimming stripped 3 bases from V and 10 bases from J, with 16 bases between. Germline V gives CDR1 SGHRS, CDR2 YFSETQ. CDR3 in amino acids: CASSSRGDLGAFF. The CDR3 nucleotides read TGCGCCAGCAGCTCCCGGGGGGATTTGGGAGCTTTCTTT.

The V gene is TRBV7-9, the J gene TRBJ2-3; 8 bases map to TRBD1. In germline, CDR1 is SEHNR, CDR2 FQNEAQ (reference sequence). The CDR3 length is 16 residues. The ends lost 7 bases at V and 5 bases at J; junction bases unmatched: 14. CDR3 nucleotides: TGTGCCAGCAATCCCGGTAGTGGGACAGGTCGAGATACGCAGTATTTT. Its protein is CASNPGSGTGRDTQYF.

This chain connects TRBV5-5 to TRBJ2-7, with TRBD1 identical over 7 bases. V trimming: 2 bases; J trimming: 7 bases; junction bases outside the gene matches: 15. Germline V gene sequence: CDR1 SGHKS, CDR2 YYEKEE (reference sequence). The CDR3 totals 16 residues. Written as DNA, the CDR3 is TGTGCCAGCAGCTTTCCCCCGGGACAGAGCTTGGATGAGCAGTACTTC. It specifies CASSFPPGQSLDEQYF.

The chain uses TRBV5-5 and TRBJ1-1, with D unclear. Germline V gene sequence: CDR1 SGHKS, CDR2 YYEKEE (reference sequence). Trimming left V 1 base short and J 0 bases short, with 10 bases between. The CDR3 covers 15 residues. The CDR3 bases are TGTGCCAGCAGCTTGTTACCCACTATGAACACTGAAGCTTTCTTT. This encodes CASSLLPTMNTEAFF. Complete variable domain (other parts from reference TRBV5-5 and TRBJ1-1): DAGVTQSPTHLIKTRGQQVTLRCSPISGHKSVSWYQQVLGQGPQFIFQYYEKEERGRGNFPDRFSARQFPNYSSELNVNALLLGDSALYLCASSLLPTMNTEAFFGQGTRLTVV.

The J gene is TRBJ2-6, the V gene TRBV27, with a weak D call TRBD1 (6 bases). Germline V gene lookup returns CDR1 MNHEY and CDR2 SMNVEV (reference sequence). Trimming took off 7 bases at V and 0 bases at J, with 19 bases between the two ends. This CDR3 spans 18 amino acids. The chain's CDR3 is CASKHAWTAVSGANVLTF. In DNA form, the CDR3 reads TGTGCCAGCAAGCACGCGTGGACAGCCGTCTCTGGGGCCAACGTCCTGACTTTC.

This clone was counted once. The chain employs TRBV28 and TRBJ1-2, with 7 bases that match TRBD1. Germline CDR1 and CDR2: MDHEN and SYDVKM. V lost 6 bases, J lost 4 bases, and 5 bases stayed unmatched. The CDR3 sequence is 13 residues long. CDR3 in DNA: TGTGCCAGCAGCAGACAGGGCCCCTATGGCTACACCTTC. It encodes CASSRQGPYGYTF.